This T cell receptor beta chain was retrieved from a study of T cell repertoires in cytomegalovirus infection (dated by TCRdb to the late 2010s). A note on the overall study: Recently identified HLA-C-restricted CMV epitopes, whose presentation resists viral immunomodulation, were targeted by peptide stimulations together with well-studied HLA-B-restricted epitopes. The HLA type of each donor mattered for the analysis, because public TCR beta signatures pointed to carriage of CMV infection along with the matching HLA type. Here is what the overall study found, with its caveats: The ex vivo response was dominated by HLA-C-restricted CMV-specific TCR beta clonotypes, and the single most frequent clonotype in two of eight donors was supplied by these HLA-C-restricted clonotypes. Carriers of CMV infection plus the relevant HLA type were discriminated by the cumulative frequency of public TCR beta family members in the study cohort and in an independent approximately 360-donor cohort.

The treatment or condition label of this sample denotes: in vitro stimulation with specific CMV peptide epitopes to enrich CMV-specific T cells. Sequencing was performed on an Illumina HiSeq 1500. TCRdb reprocessing: public reads trimmed at Q25 with fastp, clones called with MiXCR, in-frame beta chains kept. Each entry merges the rows of one CDR3 protein and shows their most common DNA and genes. The sample table shows hundreds of thousands of distinct CDR3 sequences, and about 33% are seen once. The ten top clones hold 15% to 20% of the sample. To note about this clonotype: The antigen it recognizes is unknown. Base qualities are not recorded, but no much larger clone differs from it by a single base.

The CDR3 spans 13 residues, from the cysteine through the phenylalanine. Only CDR3 DNA is held: 39 bases, read in frame from base 1. The V and J ends are trimmed by 6 bases and 2 bases, leaving 10 bases between them. The germline V gene encodes CDR1 LGHNT and CDR2 FRNRAP. The specimen comprised cultured PBMCs, sampled from culture after CMV antigen stimulation. Rearrangement joined TRBV12-5 to TRBJ1-1; no D gene is confidently identified. This TCR was recovered from a human donor in good health (CMV status not recorded). Some clones in this sample may be carry-over from other donors' samples. The base sequence is TGTGCTAGTGGCGGTTCGGGTAACACTGAAGCTTTCTTT. Its translation reads: CASGGSGNTEAFF.